Below are 23 T cell receptor beta chains sequenced from a single sample in a study of circulating tumor DNA in untreated peripheral T-cell lymphoma. The repertoire was sequenced with immunoSEQ multiplex PCR; TCRdb's copy has only in-frame clones and lacks some. This repertoire shows more than 6,500 clones, about 72% found once; its top ten account for 28%. Input material: tumor tissue. The origin of the receptors is a human donor with peripheral T-cell lymphoma.

This clone was found once. This chain links TRBV30 with TRBJ1-3, with D possibly matching TRBD1 (6 bases). CDR3 size: 14 residues. Germline V gene lookup returns CDR1 GTSNPN and CDR2 SVGIG (reference sequence). V dropped 0 bases and J dropped 8 bases, with 14 bases sitting between them. DNA for the CDR3: TGTGCCTGGAGTGTCGGGGGGGCCTCGGACACCATATATTTT. Protein product: CAWSVGGASDTIYF.

This clone was picked up a small number of times. The chain employs TRBV11-3 and TRBJ1-6, with D hard to call. Trimming stripped 1 base from V and 8 bases from J, with 9 bases between. Germline CDR1 SGHNT, CDR2 YENEEA. The length of the CDR3 is 14 residues. CDR3 in amino acids: CASSLGGGDSPLHF. The CDR3 DNA reads as TGTGCCAGCAGCTTAGGGGGTGGGGATTCACCCCTCCACTTT.

About this clone itself: Compared with germline, one end of the junction differs, possibly owing to a read error. Since one of the bases is ambiguous or unread, X appears in place of its residue. The chain has TRBV19 and TRBJ1-2; possibly TRBD1 for D (6 bases). The CDR3 sequence is 13 residues long. Per germline, CDR1 LNHDA and CDR2 SQIVND (reference sequence). CDR3 loop: CATKSAGAEGYXF. CDR3 nucleotides: TGTGCCACCAAATCGGCGGGGGCAGAGGGCTACAYCTTC.

CDR3 residues: CASRGTGGDGYTF. The CDR3 nucleotides are TGTGCCAGCAGAGGGACAGGGGGTGATGGCTACACCTTC. This chain links TRBV7-8 with TRBJ1-2; 11 bases map to TRBD1. With 6 bases clipped from V and 6 bases from J, the junction kept 3 bases outside the gene matches. The CDR3 runs 13 residues. The germline gives CDR1 SGHVS, CDR2 FQNEAQ. Filled out from reference TRBV7-8 and TRBJ1-2, the complete variable domain reads GAGVSQSPRYKVAKRGQDVALRCDPISGHVSLFWYQQALGQGPEFLTYFQNEAQLDKSGLPSDRFFAERPEGSVSTLKIQRTQQEDSAVYLCASRGTGGDGYTFGSGTRLTVV.

V is TRBV6-8 and J is TRBJ1-5; no definite D call. Germline CDR1 and CDR2: MNHGY and SAAAGT. With 2 bases removed from V and 4 bases from J, the gap between germline ends came to 3 bases. The CDR3 has 12 amino acids. The CDR3 nucleotides read TGTGCCAGCAGTTACGGTAATCAGCCCCAGCATTTT. Encoded protein: CASSYGNQPQHF.

This sequence joins TRBV19 and TRBJ2-3; D is perhaps TRBD1 (6 bases). The CDR3 contains 16 residues. Germline lookup yields CDR1 LNHDA and CDR2 SQIVND (reference sequence). V gave up 10 bases and J gave up 2 bases, with 22 bases separating them. The CDR3 DNA reads TGTGCCACGGTAGAACAGGGTCCCCTCTCCACAGATACGCAGTATTTT. Its translation is CATVEQGPLSTDTQYF.

In its sample, this clone ranks as medium-sized. The rearrangement joins TRBV28 to TRBJ2-2; 10 bases are shared with TRBD1. This CDR3 has 14 residues. Germline assignment: CDR1 MDHEN and CDR2 SYDVKM. Trimming at V came to 10 bases and at J to 5 bases, leaving 7 bases not matched to a gene. This CDR3 reads CATPRDRGTGELFF. The CDR3 DNA is TGTGCCACACCTCGGGACAGGGGAACCGGGGAGCTGTTTTTT.

The chain carries TRBV18 and TRBJ2-7, with 11 bases aligning to TRBD1. Germline lookup yields CDR1 KGHSH and CDR2 LQKENI. Trimming took 2 bases from V and 0 from J; bases not matched to a gene: 0. The CDR3 totals 15 residues. The chain's CDR3 is CASSPGTGGSYEQYF. The CDR3 DNA follows: TGTGCCAGCTCACCAGGGACAGGGGGCTCCTACGAGCAGTACTTC.

Note on this clone: Distinct nucleotide sequences in the sample also encode this CDR3. The chain carries TRBV18 and TRBJ2-7, with D hard to call. Germline-derived CDR1 and CDR2 are KGHSH and LQKENI. The CDR3 totals 13 residues. V was trimmed by 2 bases and J by 4 bases, leaving 9 bases between them. CDR3 region: CASSPDGRYEQYF. Written as DNA, the CDR3 is TGTGCCAGCTCACCAGACGGAAGATACGAGCAGTACTTC.

This clone is medium-sized by share. The chain combines TRBV19 with TRBJ2-3, with 7 bases fitting TRBD1. Trimming removed 8 bases from V and 0 bases from J; junction bases left unmatched: 5. Germline CDR1 is LNHDA and CDR2 is SQIVND (reference sequence). The CDR3 length is 14 residues. For the CDR3, the DNA is TGTGCCAGTTCCGGGGACAGAAGCACAGATACGCAGTATTTT. Residues: CASSGDRSTDTQYF.

The rearrangement links TRBV9 to TRBJ1-4, with a weak D call TRBD1 (5 bases). The germline gives CDR1 SGDLS, CDR2 YYNGEE. The CDR3 consists of 14 residues. Trimming cost V 7 bases and J 1 base, with 11 bases left between them. Here the CDR3 reads CASRGEVTNEKLFF. The CDR3 DNA reads TGTGCCAGCCGGGGGGAAGTAACTAATGAAAAACTGTTTTTT. Full variable domain (missing parts from reference TRBV9 and TRBJ1-4): DSGVTQTPKHLITATGQRVTLRCSPRSGDLSVYWYQQSLDQGLQFLIQYYNGEERAKGNILERFSAQQFPDLHSELNLSSLELGDSALYFCASRGEVTNEKLFFGSGTQLSVL.

The V and J genes are TRBV19 and TRBJ1-1; D gene uncertain. CDR3 length equals 14 residues. CDR1 is LNHDA, CDR2 SQIVND, per germline (reference sequence). V shed 3 bases and J shed 4 bases, with 12 bases lying between them. The CDR3 DNA reads TGTGCCAGTAGTATCGGTGTACGTGGCACTGAAGCTTTCTTT. Its protein product is CASSIGVRGTEAFF.

This sequence joins TRBV2 and TRBJ2-3; the match to TRBD2 covers 11 bases. The CDR3 totals 15 residues. Germline V gives CDR1 SNHLY, CDR2 FYNNEI. The trim removed 6 bases at V and 5 bases at J, leaving 7 bases unmatched. CDR3 amino acids: CASSVASGGIDTQYF. The CDR3 bases are TGTGCCAGCAGCGTAGCTAGCGGGGGGATAGATACGCAGTATTTT.

This chain connects TRBV6-8 to TRBJ1-6; D perhaps matches TRBD1 (6 bases). The CDR3 has 12 amino acids. CDR1 is MNHGY, CDR2 SAAAGT, per germline. The ends were cut back, 6 bases at V and 11 bases at J, with 11 bases in the middle. This CDR3 is CASSPGGPPLHF. The CDR3 DNA is TGTGCCAGCAGCCCCGGGGGGCCACCCCTCCACTTT.

Here the CDR3 DNA reads TGTGCCACCATCAACAGGGCTACCTATGGCTACACCTTC. This translates into CATINRATYGYTF. The gene calls are TRBV28 and TRBJ1-2; maybe TRBD1 (6 bases). V lost 10 bases, J lost 4 bases, and 16 bases lay in between. The CDR3 covers 13 residues. Germline CDR1 MDHEN, CDR2 SYDVKM.

J is TRBJ2-1 and V is TRBV6-8, with D possibly TRBD2 on 6 matching bases. This CDR3 has 15 residues. CDR1 and CDR2 from the germline V gene are MNHGY and SAAAGT. V lost 5 bases and J lost 6, with 17 bases in between. The CDR3 DNA is TGTGCCAGCAGTAGCGGGCCCCTGAGTAGCAATGAGCAGTTCTTC. This encodes CASSSGPLSSNEQFF.

This rearrangement joins TRBV6-4 to TRBJ1-5; D is undetermined. Trimming shortened V by 5 bases and J by 0 bases, and 5 bases separated the two germline ends. Germline CDR1 and CDR2: MRHNA and SNTAGT. The CDR3 consists of 13 residues. The CDR3 coding sequence is TGTGCCAGCAGTTACTTTAGCAATCAGCCCCAGCATTTT. It codes for CASSYFSNQPQHF.

This clone has just one count. The chain couples TRBV5-1 to TRBJ1-3; D unresolved. This CDR3 has 14 amino acids. The ends were cut back, 4 bases at V and 4 bases at J, with 12 bases in the middle. Germline V gene data show CDR1 as SGHRS and CDR2 as YFSETQ. The CDR3 sequence: CASSRGEGGNTIYF. As DNA, the CDR3 is TGCGCCAGCAGCAGAGGCGAAGGGGGAAACACCATATATTTT.

The rearrangement links TRBV6-8 to TRBJ2-7; D uncertain. CDR1 and CDR2 (germline): MNHGY, SAAAGT. V gave up 2 bases and J gave up 3 bases, with 8 bases separating them. The CDR3 runs to 13 residues. The CDR3 coding sequence is TGTGCCAGCAGTTACGGGAACGTCTACGAGCAGTACTTC. It codes for CASSYGNVYEQYF.

The V call is TRBV28, the J call TRBJ2-7; 7 bases are a match to TRBD1. V shed 6 bases and J 2 bases; nucleotides not matched to a gene: 13. The CDR3 contains 16 residues. The germline CDR1 and CDR2 sequences are MDHEN and SYDVKM. CDR3 DNA sequence: TGTGCCAGCAGGTGGTCCCGGCAGGGGGTTACCTACGAGCAGTACTTC. Protein sequence: CASRWSRQGVTYEQYF.

This clone has just a few counts. This chain connects TRBV1 to TRBJ2-1; no check of the table's D call, TRBD1, against the DNA was made. TRBV1 is a pseudogene segment. CDR3 length equals 13 residues. CDR3 in amino acids: CASSLQTGDEQFF. CDR3 nucleotides: TGCGCCAGCAGCCTTCAGACAGGGGACGAGCAGTTCTTC.

The rearrangement links TRBV14 to TRBJ2-3; D is unresolved. Germline CDR1 is SGHDN and CDR2 is FVKESK. Trimming stripped 3 bases from V and 6 bases from J, with 7 bases between. The CDR3 length is 12 residues. CDR3 loop: CASSHSMDTQYF. For the CDR3, the DNA is TGTGCCAGCAGCCATTCCATGGATACGCAGTATTTT.

The genes are TRBV11-3 and TRBJ2-7; possibly TRBD1 or TRBD2 for D (6 bases each). The CDR3 is made up of 16 amino acids. Trimming took off 0 bases at V and 0 bases at J, with 12 bases between the two ends. Germline V gene sequence: CDR1 SGHNT, CDR2 YENEEA. The CDR3 here is CASSLDRGPSSYEQYF. In nucleotides, the CDR3 is TGTGCCAGCAGCTTAGATCGGGGGCCCAGCTCCTACGAGCAGTACTTC.